The clone carrying this T cell receptor (beta chain) was observed a single time. Antigen: not known. The data are from a study of cytomegalovirus exposure and HLA in healthy donors. Findings and caveats of the study: Later analysis associated a missense DCLRE1C variant with TCR beta V- and J-gene trimming. Because they were indistinguishable, some V segments, including TRBV6-2 and TRBV6-3, were excluded. As a later analysis revealed, most CMV-associated TCR beta chains appeared HLA-restricted.

PCR used 60 Vbeta primers and 13 Jbeta primers. Authors' data handling: Unique TCR beta chains numbered around 80 million in a later analysis, with roughly 10 million shared. Sequenced by immunoSEQ multiplex PCR; TCRdb stores in-frame clones only, minus some. The V and J calls and clone size were taken over from that table, and D and trimming were inferred from the DNA. The repertoire holds more than 150,000 clones, with roughly 85% as singletons. The CDR3 runs 13 residues. Germline CDR1 SGDLS, CDR2 YYNGEE. Trimming took 3 bases from V and 8 from J, leaving 12 bases between them. The genes are TRBV9 and TRBJ2-1; weak D call: TRBD2 (6 bases). Sequencing used PBMCs. This clonotype was sampled from a woman between 18 and 29 years old in good health and CMV-seronegative. The CDR3 spells CASSATSFDEQFF. The CDR3 DNA reads as TGTGCCAGCAGCGCGACTAGTTTCGATGAGCAGTTCTTC.